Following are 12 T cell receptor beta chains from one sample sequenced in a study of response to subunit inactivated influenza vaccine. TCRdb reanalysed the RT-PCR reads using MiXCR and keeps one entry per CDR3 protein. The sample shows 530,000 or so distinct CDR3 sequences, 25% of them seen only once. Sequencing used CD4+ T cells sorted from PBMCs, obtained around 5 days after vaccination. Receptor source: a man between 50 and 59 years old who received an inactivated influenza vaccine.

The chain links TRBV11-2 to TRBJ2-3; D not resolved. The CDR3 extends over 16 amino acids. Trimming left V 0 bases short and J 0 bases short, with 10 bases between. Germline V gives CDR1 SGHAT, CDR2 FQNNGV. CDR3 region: CASSLEAGSSTDTQYF. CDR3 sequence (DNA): TGTGCCAGCAGCTTAGAGGCAGGATCTAGCACAGATACGCAGTATTTT.

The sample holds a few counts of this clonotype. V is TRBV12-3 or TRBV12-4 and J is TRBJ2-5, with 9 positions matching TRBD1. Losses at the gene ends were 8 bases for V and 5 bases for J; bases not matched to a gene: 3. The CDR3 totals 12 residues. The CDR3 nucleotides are TGTGCCAGCGGGACAGGGCTGGAGACCCAGTACTTC. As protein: CASGTGLETQYF.

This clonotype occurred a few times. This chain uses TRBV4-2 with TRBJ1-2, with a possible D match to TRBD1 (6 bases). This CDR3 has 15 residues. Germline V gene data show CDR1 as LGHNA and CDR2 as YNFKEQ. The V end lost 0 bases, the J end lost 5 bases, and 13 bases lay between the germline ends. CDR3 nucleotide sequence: TGTGCCAGCAGCCAAGATCGGACAGTTCTTTATGGCTACACCTTC. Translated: CASSQDRTVLYGYTF.

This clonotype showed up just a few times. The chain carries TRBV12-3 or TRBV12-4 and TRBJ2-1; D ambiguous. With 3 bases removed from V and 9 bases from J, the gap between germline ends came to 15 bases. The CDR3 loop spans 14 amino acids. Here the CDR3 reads CASSFDQSRTEQFF. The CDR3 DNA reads TGTGCCAGCAGTTTTGACCAGTCCCGGACTGAGCAGTTCTTC.

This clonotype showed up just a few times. This chain's CDR3 is CSATIRQKTSDYEQYF. The CDR3 nucleotides are TGCAGTGCCACTATCCGACAGAAGACTAGCGACTACGAGCAGTACTTC. The chain employs TRBV20-1 and TRBJ2-7; 8 bases line up with TRBD2. CDR1 DFQATT and CDR2 SNEGSKA come from the germline V gene (reference sequence). With V trimmed by 6 bases and J by 3 bases, 16 bases remained unmatched. There are 16 residues in the CDR3.

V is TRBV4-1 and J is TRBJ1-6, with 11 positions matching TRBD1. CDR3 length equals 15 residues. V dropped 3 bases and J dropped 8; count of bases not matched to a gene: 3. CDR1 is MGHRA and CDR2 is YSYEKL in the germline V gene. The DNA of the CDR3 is TGCGCCAGCAGCCAGGGACAGGGGGTTTATTCACCCCTCCACTTT. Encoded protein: CASSQGQGVYSPLHF.

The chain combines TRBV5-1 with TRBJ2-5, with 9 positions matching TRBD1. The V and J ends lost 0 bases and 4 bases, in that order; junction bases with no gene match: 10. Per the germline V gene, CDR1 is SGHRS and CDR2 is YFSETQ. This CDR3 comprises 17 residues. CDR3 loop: CASSLVMIGTGRETQYF. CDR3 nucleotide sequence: TGCGCCAGCAGCTTGGTGATGATCGGGACAGGGAGAGAGACCCAGTACTTC.

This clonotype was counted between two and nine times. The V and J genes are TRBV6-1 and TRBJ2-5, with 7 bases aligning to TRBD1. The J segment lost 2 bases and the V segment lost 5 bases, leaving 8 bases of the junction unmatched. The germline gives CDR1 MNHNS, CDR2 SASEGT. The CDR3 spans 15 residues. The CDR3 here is CASSRQGMGQETQYF. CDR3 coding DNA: TGTGCCAGCAGTCGACAGGGAATGGGTCAAGAGACCCAGTACTTC.

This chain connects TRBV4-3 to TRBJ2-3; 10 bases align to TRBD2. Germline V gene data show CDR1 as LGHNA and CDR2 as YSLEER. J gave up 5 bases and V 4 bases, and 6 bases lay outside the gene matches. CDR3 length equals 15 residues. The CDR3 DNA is TGCGCCAGCAGCCTTTCTAGCGGGGGAAAAGATACGCAGTATTTT. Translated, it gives CASSLSSGGKDTQYF.

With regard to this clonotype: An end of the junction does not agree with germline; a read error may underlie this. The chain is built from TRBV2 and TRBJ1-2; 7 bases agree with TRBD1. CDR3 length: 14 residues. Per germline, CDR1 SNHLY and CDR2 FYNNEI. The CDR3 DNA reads TGTGCCAGCAGACTCCGGGACAGAAACTGTGGCTACACCTTC. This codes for CASRLRDRNCGYTF.

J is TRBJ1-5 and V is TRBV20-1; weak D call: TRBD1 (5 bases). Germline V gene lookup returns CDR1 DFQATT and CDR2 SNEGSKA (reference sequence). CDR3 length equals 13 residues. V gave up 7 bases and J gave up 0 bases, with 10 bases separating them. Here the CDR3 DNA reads TGCAGTGTTCAGGGACCTAGCAATCAGCCCCAGCATTTT. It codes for CSVQGPSNQPQHF.

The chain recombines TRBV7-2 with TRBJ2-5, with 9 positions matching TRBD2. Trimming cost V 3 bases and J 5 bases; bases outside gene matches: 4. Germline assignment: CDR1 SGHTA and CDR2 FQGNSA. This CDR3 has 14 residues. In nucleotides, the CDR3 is TGTGCCAGCAGCTTCCTAGCGGGGAAGGAGACCCAGTACTTC. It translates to CASSFLAGKETQYF. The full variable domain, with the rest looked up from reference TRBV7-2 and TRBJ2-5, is GAGVSQSPSNKVTEKGKDVELRCDPISGHTALYWYRQSLGQGLEFLIYFQGNSAPDKSGLPSDRFSAERTGGSVSTLTIQRTQQEDSAVYLCASSFLAGKETQYFGPGTRLLVL.